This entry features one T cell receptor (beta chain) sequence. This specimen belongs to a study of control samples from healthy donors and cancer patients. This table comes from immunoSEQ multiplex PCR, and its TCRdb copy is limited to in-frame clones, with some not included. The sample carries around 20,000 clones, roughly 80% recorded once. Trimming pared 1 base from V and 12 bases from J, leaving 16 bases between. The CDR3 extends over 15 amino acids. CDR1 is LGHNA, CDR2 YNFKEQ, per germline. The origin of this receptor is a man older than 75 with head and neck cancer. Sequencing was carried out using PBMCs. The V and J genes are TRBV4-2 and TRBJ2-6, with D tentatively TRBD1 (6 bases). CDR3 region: CASSQAYRDERVLTF. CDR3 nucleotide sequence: TGTGCCAGCAGCCAAGCGTACAGGGATGAGCGCGTCCTGACTTTC.